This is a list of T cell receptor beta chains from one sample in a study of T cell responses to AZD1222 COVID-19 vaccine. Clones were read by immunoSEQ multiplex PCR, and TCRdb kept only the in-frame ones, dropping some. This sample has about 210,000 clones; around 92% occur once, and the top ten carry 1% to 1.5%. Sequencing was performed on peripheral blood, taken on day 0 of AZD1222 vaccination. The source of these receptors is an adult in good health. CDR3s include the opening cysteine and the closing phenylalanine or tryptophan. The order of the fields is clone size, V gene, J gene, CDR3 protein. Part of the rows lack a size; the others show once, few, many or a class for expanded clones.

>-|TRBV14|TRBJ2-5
CASSQPSSGKETQYF
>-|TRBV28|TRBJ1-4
CASSPGRSLFF
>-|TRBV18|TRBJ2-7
CASSPASRQDEQYF
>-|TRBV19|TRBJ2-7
CASKSMEADSYEQYF
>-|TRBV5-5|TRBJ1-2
CASSLSQGDAIYGYTF
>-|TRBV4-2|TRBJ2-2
CASSQDGGAGTGELFF
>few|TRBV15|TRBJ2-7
CATSGPGTGGSTPYEQYF
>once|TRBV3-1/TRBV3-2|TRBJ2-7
CASSHAPGGGHEQYF
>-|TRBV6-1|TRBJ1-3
CASSSAQGGNTIYF
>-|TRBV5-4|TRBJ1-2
CASSRGQGQTANYGYTF
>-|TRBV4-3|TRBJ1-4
CASSRAGIRNEKLFF
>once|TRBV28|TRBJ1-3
CASSLLYDRRGNTIYF
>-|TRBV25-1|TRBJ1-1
CASRGVIGNTEAFF
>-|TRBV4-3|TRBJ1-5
CASSQRRRQPQHF
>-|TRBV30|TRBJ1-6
CAWSVQGNSPLHF
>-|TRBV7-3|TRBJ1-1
CASSLTGGNEAFF
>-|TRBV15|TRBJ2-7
CATSRDSQGVDSTQYF
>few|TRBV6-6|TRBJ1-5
CASEDRGRSNQPQHF
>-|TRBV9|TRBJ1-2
CASSEGTHYGYTF
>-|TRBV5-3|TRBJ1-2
CARSLDGPWAGESYGYTF
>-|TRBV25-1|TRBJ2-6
CASSDPGTGLRVLTF
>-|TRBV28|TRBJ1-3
CASSFPNSGNTIYF
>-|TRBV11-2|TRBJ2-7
CASSLRQNYEQYF
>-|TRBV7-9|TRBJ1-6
CASSPDGYNSPLHF
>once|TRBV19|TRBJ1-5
CASSIVGGQPQHF